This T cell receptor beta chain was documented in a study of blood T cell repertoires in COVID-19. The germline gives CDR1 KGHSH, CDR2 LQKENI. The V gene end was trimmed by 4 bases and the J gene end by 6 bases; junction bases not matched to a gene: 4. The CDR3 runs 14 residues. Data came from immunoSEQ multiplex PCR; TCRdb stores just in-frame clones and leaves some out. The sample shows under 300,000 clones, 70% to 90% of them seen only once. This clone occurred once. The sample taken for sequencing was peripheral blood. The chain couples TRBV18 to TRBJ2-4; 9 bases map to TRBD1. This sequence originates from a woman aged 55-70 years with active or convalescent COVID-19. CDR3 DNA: TGTGCCAGCTCACTAGGACAGGGGTTAAACATTCAGTACTTC. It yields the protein CASSLGQGLNIQYF.